A single TCR beta chain is shown here with its context. Its antigen is currently unknown. This sample is drawn from a study of shared clonotypes between healthy human individuals. Background on the study: Three plates each covered CD4 naive and memory; CD8 naive two, CD8 memory one. Study conclusions and caveats: Naive CD4 clonotypes were shared across a handful of donors at 4% to 5%. The study's rarefaction showed incomplete sorted-subset sequencing despite large depth. It was expected that sequencing depth would affect clonotype sharing among donors.

Sequenced by immunoSEQ multiplex PCR; TCRdb stores in-frame clones only, minus some. This sample has some 1,400,000 clones, with approximately 96% found just once. This CDR3 region has 14 residues. Unmatched junction bases numbered 1, after V lost 2 bases and J lost 4 bases. CDR1 is GTSNPN, CDR2 SVGIG, per germline (reference sequence). The sequencing sample was made of naive CD4+ T cells sorted from blood. Described subset: CD45RA+ positively selected. This receptor was identified in a man aged 25 to 40 in good health. This chain uses TRBV30 with TRBJ2-2, with 10 bases fitting TRBD2. The CDR3 nucleotides are TGTGCCTGGAGTCGGACTAGCGGCACCGGGGAGCTGTTTTTT. Its translation: CAWSRTSGTGELFF. Supplemented by reference TRBV30 and TRBJ2-2, the full variable domain reads SQTIHQWPATLVQPVGSPLSLECTVEGTSNPNLYWYRQAAGRGLQLLFYSVGIGQISSEVPQNLSASRPQDRQFILSSKKLLLSDSGFYLCAWSRTSGTGELFFGEGSRLTVL.